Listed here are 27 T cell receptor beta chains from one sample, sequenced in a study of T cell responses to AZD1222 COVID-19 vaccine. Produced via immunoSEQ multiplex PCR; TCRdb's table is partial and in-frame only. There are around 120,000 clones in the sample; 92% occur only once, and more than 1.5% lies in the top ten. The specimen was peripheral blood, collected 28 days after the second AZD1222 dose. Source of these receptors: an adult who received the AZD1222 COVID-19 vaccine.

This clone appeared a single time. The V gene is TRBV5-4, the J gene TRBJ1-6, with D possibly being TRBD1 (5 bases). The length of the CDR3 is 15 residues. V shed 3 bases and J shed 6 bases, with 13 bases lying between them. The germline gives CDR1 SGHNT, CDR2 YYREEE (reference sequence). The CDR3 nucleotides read TGTGCCAGCAGCTCGCCTTCCGGGGGTAATTCACCCCTCCACTTT. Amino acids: CASSSPSGGNSPLHF.

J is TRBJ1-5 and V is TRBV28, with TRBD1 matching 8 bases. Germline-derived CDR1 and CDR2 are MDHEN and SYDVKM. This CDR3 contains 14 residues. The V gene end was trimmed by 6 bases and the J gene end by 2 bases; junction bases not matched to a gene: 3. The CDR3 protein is CASRVGQGNQPQHF. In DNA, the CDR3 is TGTGCCAGCAGGGTGGGACAGGGCAATCAGCCCCAGCATTTT.

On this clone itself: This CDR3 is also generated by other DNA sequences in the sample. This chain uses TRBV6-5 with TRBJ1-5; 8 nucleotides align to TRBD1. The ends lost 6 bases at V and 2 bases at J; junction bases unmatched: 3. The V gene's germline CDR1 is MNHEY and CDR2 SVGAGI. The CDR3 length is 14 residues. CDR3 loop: CASRTTGGNQPQHF. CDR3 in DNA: TGTGCCAGCAGGACGACAGGGGGCAATCAGCCCCAGCATTTT.

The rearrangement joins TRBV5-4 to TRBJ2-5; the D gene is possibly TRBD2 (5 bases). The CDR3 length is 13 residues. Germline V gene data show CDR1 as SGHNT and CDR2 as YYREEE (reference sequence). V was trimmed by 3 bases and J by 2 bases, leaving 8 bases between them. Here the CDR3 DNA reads TGTGCCAGCAGCTACGGACTGCAAGAGACCCAGTACTTC. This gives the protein CASSYGLQETQYF.

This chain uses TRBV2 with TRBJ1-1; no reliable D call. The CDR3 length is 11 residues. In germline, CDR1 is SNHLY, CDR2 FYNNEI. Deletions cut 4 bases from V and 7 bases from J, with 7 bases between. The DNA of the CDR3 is TGTGCCAGCAGTGTTGTAGGTGAAGCTTTCTTT. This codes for CASSVVGEAFF.

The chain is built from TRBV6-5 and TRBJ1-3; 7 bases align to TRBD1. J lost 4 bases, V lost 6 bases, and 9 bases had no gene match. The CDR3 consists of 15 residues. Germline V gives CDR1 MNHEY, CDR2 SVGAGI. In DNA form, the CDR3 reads TGTGCCAGCAGCTCCTCAGGGGGTAACGGAAACACCATATATTTT. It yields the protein CASSSSGGNGNTIYF.

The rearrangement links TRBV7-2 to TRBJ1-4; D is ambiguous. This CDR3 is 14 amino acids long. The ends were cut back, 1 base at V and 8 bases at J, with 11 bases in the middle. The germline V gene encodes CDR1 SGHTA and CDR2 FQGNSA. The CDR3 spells CASSLGQAGEKLFF. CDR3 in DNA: TGTGCCAGCAGCTTAGGTCAGGCGGGCGAAAAACTGTTTTTT. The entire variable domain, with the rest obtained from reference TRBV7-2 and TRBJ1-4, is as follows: GAGVSQSPSNKVTEKGKDVELRCDPISGHTALYWYRQSLGQGLEFLIYFQGNSAPDKSGLPSDRFSAERTGGSVSTLTIQRTQQEDSAVYLCASSLGQAGEKLFFGSGTQLSVL.

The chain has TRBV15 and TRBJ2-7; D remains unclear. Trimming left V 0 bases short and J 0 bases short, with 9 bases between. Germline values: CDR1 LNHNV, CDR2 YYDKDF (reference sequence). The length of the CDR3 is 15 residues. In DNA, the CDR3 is TGTGCCACCAGCAGAGATATGGCTAGCTCCTACGAGCAGTACTTC. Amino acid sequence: CATSRDMASSYEQYF.

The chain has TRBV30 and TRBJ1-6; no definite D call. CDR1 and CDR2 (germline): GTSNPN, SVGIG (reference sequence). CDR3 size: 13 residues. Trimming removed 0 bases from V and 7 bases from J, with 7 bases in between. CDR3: CAWSVGRNSPLHF. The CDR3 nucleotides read TGTGCCTGGAGTGTAGGGAGGAATTCACCCCTCCACTTT.

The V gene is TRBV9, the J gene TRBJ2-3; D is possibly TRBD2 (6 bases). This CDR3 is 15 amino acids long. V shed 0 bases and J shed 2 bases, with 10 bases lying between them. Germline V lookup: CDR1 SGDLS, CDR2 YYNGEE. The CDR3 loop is CASSVGIAVTDTQYF. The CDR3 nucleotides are TGTGCCAGCAGCGTAGGGATAGCGGTCACAGATACGCAGTATTTT. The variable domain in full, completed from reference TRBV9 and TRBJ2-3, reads DSGVTQTPKHLITATGQRVTLRCSPRSGDLSVYWYQQSLDQGLQFLIQYYNGEERAKGNILERFSAQQFPDLHSELNLSSLELGDSALYFCASSVGIAVTDTQYFGPGTRLTVL.

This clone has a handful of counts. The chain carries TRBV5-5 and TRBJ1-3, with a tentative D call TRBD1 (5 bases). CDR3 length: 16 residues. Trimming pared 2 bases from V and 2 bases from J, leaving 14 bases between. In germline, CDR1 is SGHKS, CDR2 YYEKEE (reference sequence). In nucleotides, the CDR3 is TGTGCCAGCAGCTTCGGGGCATCAACCCCTGGAAACACCATATATTTT. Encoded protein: CASSFGASTPGNTIYF.

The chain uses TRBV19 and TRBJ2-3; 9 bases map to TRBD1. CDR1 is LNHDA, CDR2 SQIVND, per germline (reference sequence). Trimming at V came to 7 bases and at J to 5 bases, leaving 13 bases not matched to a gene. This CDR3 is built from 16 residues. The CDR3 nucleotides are TGTGCCAGTACCTCACACCGGGACAGGGAGGTAGATACGCAGTATTTT. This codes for CASTSHRDREVDTQYF. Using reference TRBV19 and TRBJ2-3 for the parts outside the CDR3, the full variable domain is DGGITQSPKYLFRKEGQNVTLSCEQNLNHDAMYWYRQDPGQGLRLIYYSQIVNDFQKGDIAEGYSVSREKKESFPLTVTSAQKNPTAFYLCASTSHRDREVDTQYFGPGTRLTVL.

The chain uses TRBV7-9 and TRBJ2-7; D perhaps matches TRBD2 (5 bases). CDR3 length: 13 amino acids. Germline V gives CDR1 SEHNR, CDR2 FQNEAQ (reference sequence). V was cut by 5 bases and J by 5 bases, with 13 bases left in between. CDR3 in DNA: TGTGCCAGCAGCCTACCCCGGACTGACGAGCAGTACTTC. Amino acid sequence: CASSLPRTDEQYF.

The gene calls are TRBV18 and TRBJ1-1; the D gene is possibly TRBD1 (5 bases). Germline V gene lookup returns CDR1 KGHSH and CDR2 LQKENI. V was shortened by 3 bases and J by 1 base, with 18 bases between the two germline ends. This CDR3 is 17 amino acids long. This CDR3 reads CASSPNVRGRENTEAFF. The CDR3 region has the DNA TGTGCCAGCTCACCCAATGTCCGGGGCAGGGAGAACACTGAAGCTTTCTTT.

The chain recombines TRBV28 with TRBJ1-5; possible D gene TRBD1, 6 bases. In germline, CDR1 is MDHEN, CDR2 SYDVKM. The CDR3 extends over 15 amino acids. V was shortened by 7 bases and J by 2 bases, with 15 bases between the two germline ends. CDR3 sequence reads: CASITGARGNQPQHF. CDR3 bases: TGTGCCAGCATCACGGGGGCGCGAGGCAATCAGCCCCAGCATTTT.

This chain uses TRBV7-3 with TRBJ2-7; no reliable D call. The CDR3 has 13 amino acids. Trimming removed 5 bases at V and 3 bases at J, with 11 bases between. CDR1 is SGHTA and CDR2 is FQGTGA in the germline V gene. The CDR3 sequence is CASSPDQIYEQYF. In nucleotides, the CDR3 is TGTGCCAGCAGCCCGGACCAGATCTACGAGCAGTACTTC.

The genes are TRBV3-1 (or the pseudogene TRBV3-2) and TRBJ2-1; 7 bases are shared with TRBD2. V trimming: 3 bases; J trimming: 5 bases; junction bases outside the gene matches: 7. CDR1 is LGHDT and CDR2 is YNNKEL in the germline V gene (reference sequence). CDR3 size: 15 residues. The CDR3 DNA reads TGTGCCAGCAGCCATACTAGCGAAGGTCACAATGAGCAGTTCTTC. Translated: CASSHTSEGHNEQFF.

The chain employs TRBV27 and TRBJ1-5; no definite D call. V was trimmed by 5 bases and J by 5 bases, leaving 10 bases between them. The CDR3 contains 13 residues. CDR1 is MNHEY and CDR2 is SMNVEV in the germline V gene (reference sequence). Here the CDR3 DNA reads TGTGCCAGCAGTCCAGACTCCCATCAGCCCCAGCATTTT. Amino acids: CASSPDSHQPQHF.

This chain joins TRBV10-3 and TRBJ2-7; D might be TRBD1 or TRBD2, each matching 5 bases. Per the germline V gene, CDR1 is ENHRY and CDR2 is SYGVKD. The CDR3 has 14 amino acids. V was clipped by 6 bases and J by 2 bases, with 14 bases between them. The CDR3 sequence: CAIRETGAPYEQYF. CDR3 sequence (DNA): TGTGCCATCAGGGAAACCGGGGCTCCCTACGAGCAGTACTTC.

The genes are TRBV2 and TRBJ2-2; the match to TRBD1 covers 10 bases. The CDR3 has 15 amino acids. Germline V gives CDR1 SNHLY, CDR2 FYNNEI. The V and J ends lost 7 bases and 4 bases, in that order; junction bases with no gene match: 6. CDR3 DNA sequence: TGTGCCAGCATGACGAGGACAGGGGGCACCGGGGAGCTGTTTTTT. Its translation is CASMTRTGGTGELFF.

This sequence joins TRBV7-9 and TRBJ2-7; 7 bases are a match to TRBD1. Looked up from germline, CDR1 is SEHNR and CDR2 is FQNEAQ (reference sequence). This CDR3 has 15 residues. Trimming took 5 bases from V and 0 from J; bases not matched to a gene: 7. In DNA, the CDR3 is TGTGCCAGCAGCCAGAGACAGGGCCCCTCCTACGAGCAGTACTTC. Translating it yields CASSQRQGPSYEQYF.

The CDR3 sequence is CASSFSLRGSSYNEQFF. The CDR3 DNA sequence: TGTGCCAGCAGCTTCTCCCTCCGCGGGAGCTCCTACAATGAGCAGTTCTTC. This rearrangement joins TRBV13 to TRBJ2-1, with 7 positions matching TRBD2. Germline V CDR1 and CDR2: PRHDT, FYEKMQ (reference sequence). The J segment lost 0 bases and the V segment lost 3 bases, leaving 8 bases of the junction unmatched. The CDR3 length is 17 residues. The full variable domain, rest sourced from reference TRBV13 and TRBJ2-1, is AAGVIQSPRHLIKEKRETATLKCYPIPRHDTVYWYQQGPGQDPQFLISFYEKMQSDKGSIPDRFSAQQFSDYHSELNMSSLELGDSALYFCASSFSLRGSSYNEQFFGPGTRLTVL.

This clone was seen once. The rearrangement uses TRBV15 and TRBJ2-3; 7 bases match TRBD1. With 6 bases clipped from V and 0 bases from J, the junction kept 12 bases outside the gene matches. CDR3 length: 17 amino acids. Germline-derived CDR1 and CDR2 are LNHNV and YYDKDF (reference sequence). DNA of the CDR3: TGTGCCACCAGAGGCAAAACCGGGACAGCTAGCACAGATACGCAGTATTTT. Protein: CATRGKTGTASTDTQYF. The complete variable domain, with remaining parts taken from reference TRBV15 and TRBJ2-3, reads DAMVIQNPRYQVTQFGKPVTLSCSQTLNHNVMYWYQQKSSQAPKLLFHYYDKDFNNEADTPDNFQSRRPNTSFCFLDIRSPGLGDTAMYLCATRGKTGTASTDTQYFGPGTRLTVL.

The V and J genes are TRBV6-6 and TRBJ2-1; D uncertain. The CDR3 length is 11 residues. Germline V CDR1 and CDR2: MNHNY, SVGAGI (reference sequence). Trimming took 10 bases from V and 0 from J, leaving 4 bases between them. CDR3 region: CATGSYNEQFF. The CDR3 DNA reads TGTGCCACCGGCTCCTACAATGAGCAGTTCTTC.

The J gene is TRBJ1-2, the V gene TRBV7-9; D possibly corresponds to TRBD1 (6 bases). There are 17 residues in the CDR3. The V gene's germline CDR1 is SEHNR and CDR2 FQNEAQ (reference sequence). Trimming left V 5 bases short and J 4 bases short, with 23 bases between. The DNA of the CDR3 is TGTGCCAGCAGCCCTTCTCCGGGGGACATATGGAGCTATGGCTACACCTTC. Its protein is CASSPSPGDIWSYGYTF.

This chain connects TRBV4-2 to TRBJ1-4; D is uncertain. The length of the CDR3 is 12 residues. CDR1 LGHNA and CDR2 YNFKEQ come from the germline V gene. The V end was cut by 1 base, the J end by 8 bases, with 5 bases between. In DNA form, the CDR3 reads TGTGCCAGCAGCCAAGGGCGCGAAAAACTGTTTTTT. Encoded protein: CASSQGREKLFF.

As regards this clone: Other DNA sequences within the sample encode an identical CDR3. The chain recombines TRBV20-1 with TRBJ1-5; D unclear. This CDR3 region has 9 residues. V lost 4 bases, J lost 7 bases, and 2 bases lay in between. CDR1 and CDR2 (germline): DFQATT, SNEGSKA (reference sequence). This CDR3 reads CSANQPQHF. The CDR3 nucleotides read TGCAGTGCTAACCAGCCCCAGCATTTT.